This T cell receptor (beta chain) was documented in a study of cytomegalovirus exposure and HLA in healthy donors. About the research overall: There were 100 million to 130 million unique TCR beta sequences, drawn from approximately 180 million T cells, in an earlier analysis. Points from the study as a whole: Across HLA loci, a later analysis found differing TCR association rates, with DRB1 most and HLA-C fewest. Later analysis reportedly placed an Asian-associated ancestry cluster below the roughly 700-donor mean in N-insertions.

V dropped 2 bases and J dropped 0; count of bases not matched to a gene: 9. Per germline, CDR1 GTSNPN and CDR2 SVGIG (reference sequence). The CDR3 contains 17 residues. Primers for the PCR totalled 60 Vbeta and 13 Jbeta. TCRdb's copy holds only in-frame clones and misses some; the assay was immunoSEQ multiplex PCR. Here the sample spans about 130,000 clones, roughly 80% being singletons. Notes on this clone: Its antigen is currently unknown.

The V and J genes are TRBV30 and TRBJ2-2; the match to TRBD2 covers 7 bases. The TCR sequence derives from a female donor in good health and CMV-seronegative. Sequenced material: PBMCs. CDR3 nucleotide sequence: TGTGCCTGGAGTCCGACTCCGGGGGGATCGAACACCGGGGAGCTGTTTTTT. Translating gives CAWSPTPGGSNTGELFF.